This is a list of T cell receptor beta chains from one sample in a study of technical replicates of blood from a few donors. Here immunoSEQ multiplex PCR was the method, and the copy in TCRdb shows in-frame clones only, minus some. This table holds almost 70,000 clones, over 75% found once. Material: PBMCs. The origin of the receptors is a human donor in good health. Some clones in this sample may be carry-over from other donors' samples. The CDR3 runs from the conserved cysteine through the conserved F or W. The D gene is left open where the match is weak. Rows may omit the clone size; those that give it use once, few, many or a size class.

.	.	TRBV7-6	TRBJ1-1	TGTGCCAGCAGCCGGGGCACTGAAGCTTTCTTT	CASSRGTEAFF
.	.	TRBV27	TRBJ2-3	TGTGCCAGCAGTTTGCAAGGGGGCACAGATACGCAGTATTTT	CASSLQGGTDTQYF
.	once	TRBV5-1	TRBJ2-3	TGCGCCAGCAGAACAACAGATACGCAGTATTTT	CASRTTDTQYF
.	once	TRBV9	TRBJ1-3	TGTGCCAGCAGCGTATCACGAGGGCCCGGAAACACCATATATTTT	CASSVSRGPGNTIYF
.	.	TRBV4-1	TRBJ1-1	TGCGCCAGCAGCCTCGGCCGGGGAAGGGAAAACACTGAAGCTTTCTTT	CASSLGRGRENTEAFF
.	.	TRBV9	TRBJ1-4	TGTGCCAGCAGCGTAGCCTCGGCGGGGGAAAAACTGTTTTTT	CASSVASAGEKLFF
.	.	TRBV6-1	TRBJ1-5	TGTGCCAGCAGTGCAGTTCGAGTACAGGGTCAGCCCCAGCATTTT	CASSAVRVQGQPQHF
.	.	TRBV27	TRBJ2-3	TGTGCCAGCACCCCTTCAACTAGCCTTAGCACAGATACGCAGTATTTT	CASTPSTSLSTDTQYF
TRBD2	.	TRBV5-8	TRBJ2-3	TGTGCCAGCAGCTCCGGACTAGCGGGGAGCACAGATACGCAGTATTTT	CASSSGLAGSTDTQYF
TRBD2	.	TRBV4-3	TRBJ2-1	TGCGCCAGCAGCCAAGATCCGGGACTAGCAAACAATGAGCAGTTCTTC	CASSQDPGLANNEQFF
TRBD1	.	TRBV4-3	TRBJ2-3	TGCGCCAGCAGCGCAACTTGGGACAGGGCCGGGGGTACGCAGTATTTT	CASSATWDRAGGTQYF
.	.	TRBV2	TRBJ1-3	TGTGCCAGCAGCGCAAGGGAGGTACTTAGCTCTGGAAACACCATATATTTT	CASSAREVLSSGNTIYF
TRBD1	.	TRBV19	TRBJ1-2	TGTGCCAGTAGTGTACAGGGGCGAGGGGGCTACACCTTC	CASSVQGRGGYTF
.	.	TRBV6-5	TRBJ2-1	TGTGCCAGCAGTCCCGTAGCCTACAATGAGCAGTTCTTC	CASSPVAYNEQFF